This TCR beta chain is drawn from a study of blood T cell repertoires in COVID-19. The overall study: Sources were T cells, B-cell-depleted T cells, or PBMCs; the material itself was cDNA or gDNA.

This clone was detected a few times. CDR1 and CDR2 (germline): MNHEY, SVGEGT. The CDR3 length is 17 residues. Trimming left V 2 bases short and J 5 bases short, with 18 bases between. Assignments of participants to cohorts depended upon their own reported clinical history. Either two negative PCRs, clearance, or symptom resolution qualified Cohort 3 donors as recovered. Assay: immunoSEQ multiplex PCR; the TCRdb copy retains only in-frame clones and omits some. The top ten hold about 3% of the sample, which has about 260,000 clones, about 85% seen once. The specimen sequenced was PBMCs or T cells enriched from blood (not recorded which). This receptor was identified in a woman aged 45-65 years who had recovered from COVID-19. The V and J genes are TRBV6-2 or TRBV6-3 and TRBJ2-2; TRBD1 might be the D (6 bases). CDR3 in amino acids: CASSYDRRQRGTGELFF. The CDR3 DNA reads as TGTGCCAGCAGTTACGATAGGAGGCAAAGGGGGACCGGGGAGCTGTTTTTT.